Many counts were recorded for the clone carrying this TCR beta chain. Its antigen remains unknown. Researchers amplified the TCR beta CDR3 regions from RNA transcripts. The HTBI primer set drove a first-round RT-PCR of the TCR CDR3. TCRdb used MiXCR to reprocess the multiplex PCR reads, holding one entry per CDR3 protein. Altogether tens of thousands of distinct CDR3 sequences are present, approximately 58% being singletons, with the ten largest covering roughly a third. Calling Graves' hyperthyroidism stable meant ophthalmopathy did not progress within 18 months. Diagnoses were made from clinical symptoms, serum measures (thyroxine and TRAb), thyroid ultrasound and orbital computed tomography. This CDR3 comprises 12 residues. Deletions cut 6 bases from V and 8 bases from J, with 14 bases between. The germline CDR1 and CDR2 sequences are SGHDT and YYEEEE. The data stem from a study of T cells in Graves' hyperthyroidism and ophthalmopathy.

Study-wide results and caveats: Most clonotypes expanded in the thyroid (above 0.001) were also present in blood. Ophthalmopathy, as predicted by the model, came a median approximately 6.5 months after the prediction.

The clonotype originates from a man between 18 and 29 years old with Graves' hyperthyroidism. Sequenced input: peripheral blood or thyroid tissue (not recorded which). The chain employs TRBV5-6 and TRBJ1-1; D is possibly TRBD1 (5 bases). CDR3 residues: CASTIWGGEAFF. The DNA of the CDR3 is TGTGCCAGCACGATATGGGGGGGGGAAGCTTTCTTT.